The TCR beta chain under discussion was sequenced for a study of PD-1 blockade in mismatch repair-deficient tumors. Study-level background: Patients had eleven to twelve mismatch repair-deficient cancer types, all previously treated and progressing.

Libraries were prepared by immunoSEQ multiplex PCR; TCRdb keeps only in-frame clonotypes and omits some of them. This repertoire shows over 100,000 clones, about 80% found once; its top ten account for roughly 4.8%. TCRs were sequenced from three patients responding to pembrolizumab. Regarding this clone: Its antigen is unidentified.

This CDR3 spans 16 amino acids. The germline CDR1 and CDR2 sequences are SGDLS and YYNGEE. Trimming shortened V by 0 bases and J by 0 bases, and 10 bases separated the two germline ends. The study, taken as a whole, reports: Tumor-resident clones, often undetectable pretreatment in blood, expanded then contracted after pembrolizumab.

The receptor was isolated from an adult with mismatch repair-deficient cancer. Specimen: peripheral blood, collected about 13 months after starting pembrolizumab. The chain joins TRBV9 to TRBJ2-4, with D unclear. CDR3 loop: CASSVGGASAKNIQYF. DNA for the CDR3: TGTGCCAGCAGCGTAGGCGGAGCTTCAGCCAAAAACATTCAGTACTTC.